One T cell receptor beta chain is described in this entry. V lost 4 bases and J lost 4, with 17 bases in between. Germline V gives CDR1 SGHTA, CDR2 FQGNSA. CDR3 size: 17 residues. A multiplex PCR was run with 60 Vbeta primers and 13 Jbeta primers. Some clones are missing from TCRdb's copy, which holds only in-frame ones; the method was immunoSEQ multiplex PCR. The sample includes about 160,000 clones, roughly 77% of them seen just once. The data stem from a study of cytomegalovirus exposure and HLA in healthy donors. The sequencing input was PBMCs. This clonotype originated in a man aged 18 to 29 in good health and CMV-seropositive. The chain is built from TRBV7-2 and TRBJ2-6; D might be TRBD2 (7 bases). The CDR3 nucleotides are TGTGCCAGCAGCTCCCGGTGGGGGGGGCCCGGGGCCAACGTCCTGACTTTC. The encoded protein is CASSSRWGGPGANVLTF.